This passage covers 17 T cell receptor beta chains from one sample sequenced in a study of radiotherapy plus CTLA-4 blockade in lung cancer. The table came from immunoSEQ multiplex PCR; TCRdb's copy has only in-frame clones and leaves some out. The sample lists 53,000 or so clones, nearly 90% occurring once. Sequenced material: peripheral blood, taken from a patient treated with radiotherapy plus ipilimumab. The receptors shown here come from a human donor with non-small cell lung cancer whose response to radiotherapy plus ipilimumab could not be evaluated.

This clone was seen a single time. CDR3 DNA sequence: TGCGCCAGCAGCCCTCTCCCCCCAAGTGGGACAGGGAACACAGATACGCAGTATTTT. Its protein is CASSPLPPSGTGNTDTQYF. The chain links TRBV5-1 to TRBJ2-3; 9 nucleotides agree with TRBD1. The V segment lost 4 bases and the J segment 2 bases; nucleotides outside the gene matches: 17. Looked up from germline, CDR1 is SGHRS and CDR2 is YFSETQ. The CDR3 sequence is 19 residues long.

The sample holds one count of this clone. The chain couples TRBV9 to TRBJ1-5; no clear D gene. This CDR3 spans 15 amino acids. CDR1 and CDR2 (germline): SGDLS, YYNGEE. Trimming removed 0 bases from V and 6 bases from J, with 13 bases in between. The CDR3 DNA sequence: TGTGCCAGCAGCGTAGAAGGAGGCGGGGTTCAGCCCCAGCATTTT. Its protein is CASSVEGGGVQPQHF.

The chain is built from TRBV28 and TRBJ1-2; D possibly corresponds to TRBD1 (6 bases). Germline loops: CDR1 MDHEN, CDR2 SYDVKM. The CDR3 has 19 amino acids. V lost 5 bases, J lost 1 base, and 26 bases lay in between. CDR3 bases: TGTGCCAGCAGTCCCTATGCCCGACAACAGGGAAGGGGTAACTATGGCTACACCTTC. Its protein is CASSPYARQQGRGNYGYTF.

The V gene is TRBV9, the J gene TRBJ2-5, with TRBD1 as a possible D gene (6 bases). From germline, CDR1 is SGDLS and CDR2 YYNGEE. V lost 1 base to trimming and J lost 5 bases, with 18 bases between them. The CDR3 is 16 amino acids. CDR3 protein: CASSVSKGQGMETQYF. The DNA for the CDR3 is TGTGCCAGCAGCGTATCCAAGGGGCAGGGGATGGAGACCCAGTACTTC. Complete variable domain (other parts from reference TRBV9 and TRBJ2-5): DSGVTQTPKHLITATGQRVTLRCSPRSGDLSVYWYQQSLDQGLQFLIQYYNGEERAKGNILERFSAQQFPDLHSELNLSSLELGDSALYFCASSVSKGQGMETQYFGPGTRLLVL.

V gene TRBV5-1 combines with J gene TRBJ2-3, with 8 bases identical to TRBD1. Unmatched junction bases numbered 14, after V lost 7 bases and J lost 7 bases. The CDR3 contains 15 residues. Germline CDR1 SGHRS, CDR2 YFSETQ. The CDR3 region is CASSHPDRAVNTQYF. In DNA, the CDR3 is TGCGCCAGCTCCCATCCGGACAGGGCCGTTAATACGCAGTATTTT.

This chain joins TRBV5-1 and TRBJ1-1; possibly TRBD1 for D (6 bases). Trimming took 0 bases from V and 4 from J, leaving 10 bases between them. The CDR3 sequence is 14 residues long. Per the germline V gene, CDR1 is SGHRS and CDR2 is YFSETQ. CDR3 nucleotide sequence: TGCGCCAGCAGCTTGGAGGGGGGGTCCACTGAAGCTTTCTTT. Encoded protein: CASSLEGGSTEAFF.

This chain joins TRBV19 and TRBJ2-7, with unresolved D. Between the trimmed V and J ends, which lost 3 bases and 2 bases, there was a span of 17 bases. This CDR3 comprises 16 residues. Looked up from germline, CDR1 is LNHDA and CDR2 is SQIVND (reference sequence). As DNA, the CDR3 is TGTGCCAGTAGTATTCCCCCGACTCCGTGGACCTACGAGCAGTACTTC. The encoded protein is CASSIPPTPWTYEQYF.

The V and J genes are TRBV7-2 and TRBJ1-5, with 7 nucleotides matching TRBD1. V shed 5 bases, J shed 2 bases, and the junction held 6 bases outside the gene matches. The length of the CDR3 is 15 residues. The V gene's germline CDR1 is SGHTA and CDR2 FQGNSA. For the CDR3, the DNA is TGTGCCAGCAGCCCCGACAGGGCGGGCAATCAGCCCCAGCATTTT. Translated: CASSPDRAGNQPQHF. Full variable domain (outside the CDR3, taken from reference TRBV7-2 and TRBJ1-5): GAGVSQSPSNKVTEKGKDVELRCDPISGHTALYWYRQSLGQGLEFLIYFQGNSAPDKSGLPSDRFSAERTGGSVSTLTIQRTQQEDSAVYLCASSPDRAGNQPQHFGDGTRLSIL.

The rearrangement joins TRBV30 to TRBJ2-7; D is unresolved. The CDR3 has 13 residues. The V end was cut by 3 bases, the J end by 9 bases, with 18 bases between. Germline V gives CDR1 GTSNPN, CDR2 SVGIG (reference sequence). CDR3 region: CAWRPPGSPGQYF. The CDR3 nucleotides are TGTGCCTGGAGACCTCCCGGGTCCCCGGGGCAGTACTTC.

CDR3 nucleotide sequence: TGTGCCTTTGGGACTAGCGGGGGGGTCCGCAATGAGCAGTTCTTC. The encoded protein is CAFGTSGGVRNEQFF. This chain links TRBV2 with TRBJ2-1; TRBD2 agrees at 16 bases. This CDR3 has 15 amino acids. Germline CDR1 and CDR2: SNHLY and FYNNEI. V was clipped by 11 bases and J by 6 bases; unmatched bases: 7.

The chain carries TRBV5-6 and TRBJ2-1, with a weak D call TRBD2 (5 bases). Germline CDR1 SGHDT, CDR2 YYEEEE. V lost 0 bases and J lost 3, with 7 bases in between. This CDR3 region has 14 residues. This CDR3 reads CASSLAAGYNEQFF. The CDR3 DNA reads TGTGCCAGCAGCTTGGCCGCGGGCTACAATGAGCAGTTCTTC.

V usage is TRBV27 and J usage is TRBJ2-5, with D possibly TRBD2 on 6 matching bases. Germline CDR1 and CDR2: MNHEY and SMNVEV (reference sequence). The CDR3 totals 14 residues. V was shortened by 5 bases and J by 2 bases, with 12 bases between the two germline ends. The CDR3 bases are TGTGCCAGCAGTCCCCATAGCGGACAAGAGACCCAGTACTTC. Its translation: CASSPHSGQETQYF.

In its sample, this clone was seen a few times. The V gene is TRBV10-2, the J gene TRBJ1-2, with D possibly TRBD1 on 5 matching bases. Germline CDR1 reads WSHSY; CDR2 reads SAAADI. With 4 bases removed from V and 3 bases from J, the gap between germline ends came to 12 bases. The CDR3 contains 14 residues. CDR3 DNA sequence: TGCGCCAGCAGTGTAGGGGCTCGGTACTATGGCTACACCTTC. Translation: CASSVGARYYGYTF.

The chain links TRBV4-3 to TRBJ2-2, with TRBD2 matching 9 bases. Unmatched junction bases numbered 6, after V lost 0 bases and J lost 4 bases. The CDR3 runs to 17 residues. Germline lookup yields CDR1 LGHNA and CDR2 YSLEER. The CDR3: CASSQDRATSGTGELFF. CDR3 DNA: TGCGCCAGCAGCCAAGATAGGGCGACTAGCGGCACCGGGGAGCTGTTTTTT.

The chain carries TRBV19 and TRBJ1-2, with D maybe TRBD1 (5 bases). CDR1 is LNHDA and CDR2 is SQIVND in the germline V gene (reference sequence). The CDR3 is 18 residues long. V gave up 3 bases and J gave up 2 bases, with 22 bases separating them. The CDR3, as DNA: TGTGCCAGTAGTATTTTAGGGGAGGCAGCGCCTCTAAACTATGGCTACACCTTC. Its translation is CASSILGEAAPLNYGYTF.

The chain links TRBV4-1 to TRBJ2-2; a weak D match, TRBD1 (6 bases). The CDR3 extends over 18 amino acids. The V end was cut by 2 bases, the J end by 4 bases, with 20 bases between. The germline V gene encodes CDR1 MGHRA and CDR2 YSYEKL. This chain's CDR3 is CASSQPTGKSFITGELFF. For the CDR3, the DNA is TGCGCCAGCAGCCAACCGACAGGAAAGAGCTTTATCACCGGGGAGCTGTTTTTT.

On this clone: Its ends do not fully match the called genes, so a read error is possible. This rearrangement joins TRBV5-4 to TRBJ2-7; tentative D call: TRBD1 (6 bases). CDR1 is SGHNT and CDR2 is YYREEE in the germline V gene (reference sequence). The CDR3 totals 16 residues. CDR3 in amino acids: CASSPIPTTSRGAREF. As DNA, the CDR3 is TGTGCCAGCAGCCCTATCCCAACGACCAGCAGGGGCGCCAGGGAGTTC.